Listed below are T cell receptor beta chains from one sample, sequenced in a study of neurological immune-mediated disorders. TCRdb re-called the 5' RACE reads through MiXCR, storing one row per CDR3 protein. This table has about 49,000 distinct CDR3 sequences, roughly 13% appearing once. Material: PBMCs. Receptors originate from a male donor with HTLV-1-associated myelopathy (HAM/TSP). The CDR3 runs from the conserved cysteine through the conserved F or W. Each record gives: CDR3 protein, CDR3 DNA, J gene, clone size, V gene, D gene, CDR3 length. The D gene is left open where the match is weak. Only some rows state a clone size, as once, few, many or a class for expanded clones.

CASSLRGVAQPQHF TGTGCCAGCAGTTTACGGGGGGTAGCTCAGCCCCAACATTTT TRBJ1-5 . TRBV12-3/TRBV12-4 . 14
CAISENSAGTGANVLTF TGTGCCATCAGTGAGAACTCCGCGGGGACTGGGGCCAACGTCCTGACTTTC TRBJ2-6 many TRBV10-3 . 17
CASSPKRIRDKWNYGYTF TGTGCCAGCAGCCCAAAGCGGATCCGGGACAAGTGGAACTATGGCTACACCTTC TRBJ1-2 many TRBV5-5 . 18
CASSYRDSTNNSPLHF TGTGCCAGCAGTTACCGGGACAGCACCAATAATTCACCCCTCCACTTT TRBJ1-6 many TRBV6-5 TRBD1 16
CASSQDWLYRTTGELFF TGCGCCAGCAGCCAAGATTGGCTTTACAGGACCACCGGGGAGCTGTTTTTT TRBJ2-2 many TRBV4-3 . 17
CASSLVLAVNTEAFF TGTGCCAGCAGCTTGGTGTTGGCCGTGAACACTGAAGCTTTCTTT TRBJ1-1 many TRBV7-2 . 15
CASSPPPSYEQYF TGTGCCAGCTCACCCCCCCCATCCTACGAGCAGTACTTC TRBJ2-7 many TRBV18 . 13
CASSSRQGYEQYF TGTGCCAGTAGTTCCCGACAGGGCTACGAGCAGTACTTC TRBJ2-7 many TRBV19 TRBD1 13
CASSPTYGEQFF TGCGCCAGCAGCCCTACGTATGGTGAGCAGTTCTTC TRBJ2-1 many TRBV10-2 . 12
CSAYTNSGGADEQFF TGCAGTGCTTACACAAATAGCGGGGGGGCAGATGAGCAGTTCTTC TRBJ2-1 . TRBV20-1 TRBD2 15